The following is a T cell receptor (beta chain) sequence with its context. Residents of 24 US areas, aged roughly 18 to 89 years, made up the participants. The data derive from a study of blood T cell repertoires in COVID-19. The CDR3 is 16 residues long. With 4 bases clipped from V and 4 bases from J, the junction kept 11 bases outside the gene matches. Germline V lookup: CDR1 KGHDR, CDR2 SFDVKD. The data were produced by immunoSEQ multiplex PCR, yet TCRdb's version contains in-frame clones alone and is incomplete. The sample includes under 150,000 clones, approximately 80% of them seen just once. Sequenced sample: PBMCs or T cells enriched from blood (not recorded which). This clonotype was sampled from a man aged 50-60 years in a cohort exposed to, infected with or recovered from COVID-19 (not recorded which). The V and J genes are TRBV24-1 and TRBJ1-2; TRBD1 matches at 7 bases. CDR3 coding DNA: TGTGCCACCAGTGACCCTAGCGACAGGGTCGGCTATGGCTACACCTTC. The encoded protein is CATSDPSDRVGYGYTF.